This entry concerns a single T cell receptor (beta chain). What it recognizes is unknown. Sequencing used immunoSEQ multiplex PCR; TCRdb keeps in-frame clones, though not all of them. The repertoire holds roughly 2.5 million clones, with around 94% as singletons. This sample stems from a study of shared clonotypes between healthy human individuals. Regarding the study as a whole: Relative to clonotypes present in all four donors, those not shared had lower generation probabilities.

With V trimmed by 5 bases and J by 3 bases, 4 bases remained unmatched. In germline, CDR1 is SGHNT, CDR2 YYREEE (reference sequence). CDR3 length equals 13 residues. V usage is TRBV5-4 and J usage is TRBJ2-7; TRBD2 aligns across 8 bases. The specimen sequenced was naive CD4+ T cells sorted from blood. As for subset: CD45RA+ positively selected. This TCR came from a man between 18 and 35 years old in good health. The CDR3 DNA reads TGTGCCAGCAGAGCAGCGGGAGTCTACGAGCAGTACTTC. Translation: CASRAAGVYEQYF.